The T cell receptor (beta chain) under discussion was sequenced for a study of cytomegalovirus exposure and HLA in healthy donors (dated by TCRdb to about 2017). General notes on the study: An earlier analysis of approximately 640 of the donors reported more than 250 Gb of sequence data and around 120 million unique TCR beta sequences from 150 million to 200 million T cells. An early release that covered roughly 600 HLA-typed donors contained around 300 gigabases of sequencing data and about 93 million unique TCR sequences. Among the approximately 400 genotyped donors, approximately 76% belonged to the genetic ancestry cluster associated with self-reported Caucasian donors. The study aimed to test whether cataloging public T cell receptors could reveal signatures of past pathogen exposure. Using immunosequencing, the study profiled T cell repertoires from fewer than 850 subjects and related those repertoires to cytomegalovirus serostatus. Along with the roughly 710-subject first cohort, a separate validation cohort of approximately 110 different subjects was used. High-throughput TCR immunosequencing, statistical association of individual TCRs with disease status, and machine learning were combined to predict cytomegalovirus infection status. In a later analysis, previously published TCR beta repertoires from some 640 donors were re-analyzed and high-resolution HLA genotyping was added so that TCR occurrence patterns could be studied. Rather than drawing on any new phenotypic data, the later analysis identified candidate immune exposures from TCR beta sequences and the way those sequences occurred across donors. In an earlier analysis of roughly 540 of the donors, high-throughput TCR beta sequencing was used to judge whether each TCR beta V gene segment behaved as functional or pseudogenic. Donor age, sex, ethnicity and CMV serostatus were compiled together with the repertoire data. A later genetic analysis used genome-wide SNP genotypes for about 65% of the roughly 670 donors, treating that subset as a discovery cohort. All discovery cohort repertoires had been generated on a single sequencing platform. Class I and class II HLA loci were covered by the typing at four-digit resolution. Typing coverage differed by locus: A, B, C, DRB1 and DQB1 were typed in about 629-640 donors, DQA1 in 500 to 550, DPA1 in 606, and DPB1 in 472. Several DR-DQ haplotypes were handled as single units for association and clustering because linkage in the cohort was strong. On average, roughly 250,000 unique TCR beta nucleotide sequences were sequenced per donor among some 430 genotyped donors of the cohort, with about 17% of those sequences being non-productive. The research as a whole found: Sequencing depth was assumed to be roughly uniform across donors in the presence/absence analyses, though that assumption may not hold. Because counts were too low, some 16 rarely observed V segments, including chromosome 9 orphons, were excluded from the earlier analysis of 587 of the donors. According to the authors, the approach could potentially be generalized to other disease states and immunological phenotypes. Strong co-occurrence of HLA alleles, especially DR and DQ, made assigning TCR associations to individual alleles difficult. Only TCR beta chains were sequenced in this cohort, and the absence of alpha or paired-chain data limited detectable features. A later analysis reported that several top co-occurrence clusters appeared linked to parvovirus B19, influenza, CMV and Epstein-Barr virus. Immune exposure information for the cohort was limited to CMV serostatus. In a later analysis, TCR association rates were found to vary across HLA loci, with the most associated TCRs seen for DRB1 alleles and the fewest for HLA-C alleles. In a later analysis, HLA-associated TCR beta chains were found to be more clonally expanded and to have lower generation probabilities than equally common non-associated chains. According to a later analysis, most CMV-associated TCR beta chains appeared to be HLA-restricted, and the HLA associations seemed to be driven largely by CMV exposure. Across donors, most TCR sequences were observed very rarely, whereas some public TCRs were present in many individuals. The classifier was reported to diagnose cytomegalovirus status with high specificity and sensitivity in both the original and validation cohorts. In vitro tests confirmed that a few of the cytomegalovirus-associated TCR beta chains recognize cytomegalovirus antigens. Because some donors lacked HLA typing at each locus, the association tests relied only on the typed subset. A further reported finding was that TCR beta sequences accurately predicted the HLA-A and HLA-B alleles for most subjects in the first cohort. A cluster of highly shared sequence variants was judged likely to represent a technical artifact of the sequencing pipeline. In an earlier analysis of around 600 of the donors, most TCR beta V segments appeared in productive rearrangements about 87% or about 30% of the time, broadly matching IMGT annotations. In a later analysis, over 15,000 TCR beta sequences were associated with specific HLA alleles at a false discovery rate of 0.05. Linkage disequilibrium might explain the correlated functional status among segregating V segments, but an unknown experimental factor could not be excluded. In a later genetic analysis, a missense DCLRE1C variant was associated with V-gene and J-gene trimming of TCR beta chains, and the association was replicated in an independent cohort. A later genetic analysis reported fewer N-insertions in productive TCRs among donors in an Asian-associated ancestry cluster than the approximately 700-donor mean. Some IMGT-functional V segments, including TRBV6-2 and TRBV6-3, could not be told apart with the 87-base-pair reads, so those segments were excluded. The study listed 164 TCR beta chains as associated with cytomegalovirus.

In total, just over 650 healthy bone marrow donors made up the cohort. Cohort members were all nominally healthy when sampled, although unrecorded immune exposures were likely present. The donor tested CMV seronegative and was one of the 352 seronegative cohort members. A peripheral blood sample was provided by each donor, and peripheral blood mononuclear cells were used for TCR beta sequencing. Genomic DNA was extracted from the blood cell samples with the Qiagen DNeasy Blood Extraction Kit. The protocol used for the library was the immunoSEQ multiplex PCR assay. For the multiplex PCR, a mixture combining 60 forward primers for TCR Vbeta segments and 13 reverse primers for TCR Jbeta segments was used. Amplification of the CDR3 region of rearranged TCR beta genes was performed with a multiplex PCR assay on genomic DNA. Amplified TCR beta libraries were sequenced as 87-base-pair reads on the Illumina HiSeq System. The paper's data handling went like this. In a later analysis, tens of millions of unique TCR beta chains were counted across the approximately 640 repertoires, and roughly 11 million of these chains were shared by at least two donors. To remove PCR and sequencing errors, raw reads were error-corrected and collapsed into unique sequences using a nearest-neighbor algorithm that merged closely related sequences. V, D and J gene segments were assigned by aligning CDR3 sequences to IMGT reference sequences. For a sequence to be retained, a match of at least six nucleotides was required to both a V gene segment and a J gene segment. A rearrangement was called productive if the CDR3 had no stop codons and remained in frame with V and J, and every other rearrangement was called non-productive. Following IMGT convention, CDR3 was defined as the stretch from the second conserved V-encoded cysteine up to the conserved J-encoded phenylalanine. Sequences without an unambiguous match to a single V gene segment were excluded from the earlier analysis of approximately 560 of the donors. In an earlier analysis of a few hundred of the donors, V segments were called functional above 56.7% productive rearrangements and were called segregating when the between-donor standard deviation exceeded 5%. A statistical classification framework was built for diagnosing cytomegalovirus status from the catalog of TCR beta chain sequences. In a later analysis, V and J genes were assigned by comparing TCR nucleotide sequences against IMGT/GENE-DB human TR gene sequences. A later analysis assigned CDR3 sequences and most-parsimonious VDJ recombination scenarios with the TCRdist pipeline. In a later analysis, each TCR beta chain was defined by its CDR3 amino acid sequence together with its V-gene family, and reads without a unique V-gene family were excluded. In a later analysis, approximately 590 highly shared, low-generation-probability nucleotide sequences were removed to address suspected cross-contamination and a sequencing artifact. For each public chain, a later analysis derived a clonal expansion index from normalized ranks of inferred template counts within each repertoire. A later analysis computed generation probabilities with a VDJ recombination model fitted to out-of-frame rearrangements, and checked the results against IGoR. A later analysis scored TCR-TCR, TCR-HLA and TCR-CMV co-occurrence with hypergeometric tests, applying a repertoire-size bias correction to TCR pairs. A later analysis estimated false discovery rates by permuting HLA or CMV assignments 20 times. In a later analysis, co-occurring TCRs were grouped using DBSCAN, and TCRdist sequence similarity was added for clustering within HLA-allele-positive subsets. For co-occurrence clustering, repertoires with fewer than 30,000 or more than 120,000 public chains were excluded, along with several repertoires with anomalous nucleotide sharing. TCRdb obtained this table from immuneACCESS and retained in-frame rearrangements with V and J assigned. These tables miss some clones; where compared with another copy, unresolved V genes account for less than half of the shortfall, and the remainder is unexplained. That table supplies the V and J calls and clone size; D and trimming were determined from the DNA. This sample lists about 150,000 clones; approximately 74% were detected once. The leading ten clones occupy around 1.9% of the sample.

Of note for this clone: Its antigen is still unknown. No much larger clone exists at a distance of one base, and base qualities are not known.

The CDR3, cysteine through phenylalanine, is 12 amino acids long. Only CDR3 DNA is held: 36 bases, read in frame from base 1. CDR1 and CDR2 are read off the germline V gene as MNHEY and SVGAGI. V is cut by 6 bases and J by 3 bases, and the space between the germline ends is 3 bases. The sequence derives from a man aged 25-40 years in good health and CMV-seronegative. The sequenced material came from PBMCs. The V and J segments used are TRBV6-5 and TRBJ1-6; the D segment cannot be called with confidence. The nucleotide sequence is TGTGCCAGCAGCAACTATAATTCACCCCTCCACTTT. This sequence encodes CASSNYNSPLHF.